A selection of T cell receptor beta chains follows, all from one sample in a study of T cell responses to AZD1222 COVID-19 vaccine. Clones were sequenced by immunoSEQ multiplex PCR, and TCRdb holds only the in-frame ones, with some missing. The sample carries tens of thousands of clones, around 91% recorded once. Source: peripheral blood, taken on day 0 of AZD1222 vaccination. Every receptor here comes from an adult in good health. Each CDR3 is given with its conserved first and last residue. A D gene is named only where the DNA matches it firmly. Expanded clones get a size class; other rows say once, few or many, or leave the size out.

>-|-|TRBJ1-4|TRBV29-1
CSVNGREGEKLFF
TGCAGCGTTAATGGCAGGGAGGGTGAAAAACTGTTTTTT
>once|TRBD1|TRBJ1-2|TRBV9
CASSVAFPGQAANYGYTF
TGTGCCAGCAGCGTAGCTTTCCCTGGACAGGCTGCGAACTATGGCTACACCTTC
>-|-|TRBJ1-6|TRBV19
CASSTRTTGLGALHF
TGTGCCAGTAGCACCCGGACAACCGGTTTAGGGGCCCTCCACTTT
>-|-|TRBJ1-1|TRBV7-8
CASSRAVTEAFF
TGTGCCAGCAGCAGGGCGGTAACTGAAGCTTTCTTT
>-|TRBD1|TRBJ1-3|TRBV28
CASNTGGGNTIYF
TGTGCCAGCAATACAGGGGGCGGAAACACCATATATTTT
>-|-|TRBJ1-1|TRBV19
CASSRGWNTEAFF
TGTGCCAGTAGTCGGGGGTGGAACACTGAAGCTTTCTTT
>few|-|TRBJ1-6|TRBV6-2/TRBV6-3
CASSLWENNSPLHF
TGTGCCAGCAGCCTTTGGGAGAATAATTCACCCCTCCACTTT
>-|TRBD1|TRBJ2-2|TRBV3-1/TRBV3-2
CASSLDRVITGELFF
TGTGCCAGCAGCCTGGACAGGGTAATCACCGGGGAGCTGTTTTTT
>-|-|TRBJ2-7|TRBV10-1
CASSGGDGHSYEQYF
TGCGCCAGCAGTGGGGGGGACGGACACTCCTACGAGCAGTACTTC
>-|-|TRBJ1-1|TRBV18
CASSLRHPTEAFF
TGTGCCAGCTCTCTGAGACACCCAACTGAAGCTTTCTTT
>once|TRBD1|TRBJ2-6|TRBV18
CASSRREGTGGLSGANVLTF
TGTGCCAGCTCACGGAGAGAGGGAACAGGGGGTTTGTCTGGGGCCAACGTCCTGACTTTC
>-|TRBD1|TRBJ1-1|TRBV10-1
CASKGQGLFTEAFF
TGCGCCAGCAAAGGACAGGGGTTGTTCACTGAAGCTTTCTTT
>-|-|TRBJ1-2|TRBV18
CASSLTGIDGYTF
TGTGCCAGCTCACTAACAGGGATCGATGGCTACACCTTC
>-|-|TRBJ1-2|TRBV27
CASSFTGFGNYGYTF
TGTGCCAGCAGTTTTACAGGGTTCGGGAACTATGGCTACACCTTC
>-|-|TRBJ1-6|TRBV6-5
CASSYNQENSPLHF
TGTGCCAGCAGTTACAACCAGGAGAATTCACCCCTCCACTTT
>few|-|TRBJ1-6|TRBV11-1
CASSFGYNSPLHF
TGTGCCAGCAGCTTTGGGTATAATTCACCCCTCCACTTT
>-|-|TRBJ1-5|TRBV7-6
CASSLATSYSGDQPQHF
TGTGCCAGCAGCTTAGCCACCAGTTACAGTGGGGATCAGCCCCAGCATTTT
>-|-|TRBJ1-1|TRBV5-1
CASSLEGDPSAAFF
TGCGCCAGCAGCTTGGAGGGTGATCCTTCCGCAGCTTTCTTT
>-|-|TRBJ2-7|TRBV6-5
CASSDSARQYF
TGTGCCAGCAGTGACTCGGCGAGGCAGTACTTC
>-|-|TRBJ2-5|TRBV11-3
CASGRGGDETQYF
TGTGCCAGCGGACGGGGCGGGGATGAGACCCAGTACTTC
>-|-|TRBJ2-1|TRBV5-1
CASSPDLSSYNEQFF
TGCGCCAGCAGCCCCGATCTAAGCTCCTACAATGAGCAGTTCTTC
>-|TRBD2|TRBJ2-5|TRBV5-5
CASSKPSGGAAETQYF
TGTGCCAGCAGCAAACCTAGCGGGGGGGCCGCGGAGACCCAGTACTTC
>-|TRBD1|TRBJ2-5|TRBV6-2/TRBV6-3
CASSPRQGLSQETQYF
TGTGCCAGCAGCCCTCGACAGGGTTTATCCCAAGAGACCCAGTACTTC
>-|-|TRBJ1-2|TRBV29-1
CSVEQSPYGYTF
TGCAGCGTTGAGCAGTCTCCCTATGGCTACACCTTC
>-|TRBD1|TRBJ2-6|TRBV5-1
CASSQGTGRFSGANVLTF
TGCGCCAGCAGCCAGGGGACAGGACGCTTCTCTGGGGCCAACGTCCTGACTTTC
>-|-|TRBJ2-1|TRBV19
CASSIPGEGRNEQFF
TGTGCCAGTAGTATCCCAGGGGAGGGAAGGAATGAGCAGTTCTTC
>-|TRBD1|TRBJ1-5|TRBV18
CASSPDRGRNQPQHF
TGTGCCAGCTCACCCGACAGGGGGCGCAATCAGCCCCAGCATTTT
>-|-|TRBJ1-5|TRBV19
CASSIGYQPQHF
TGTGCCAGTAGTATAGGTTATCAGCCCCAGCATTTT
>-|-|TRBJ2-7|TRBV5-6
CASSVTGKGSYEQYF
TGTGCCAGCAGCGTCACCGGGAAAGGGTCCTACGAGCAGTACTTC
>few|-|TRBJ1-3|TRBV30
CAWRGGHNAAGNTIYF
TGTGCCTGGAGAGGGGGACACAACGCGGCTGGAAACACCATATATTTT
>-|-|TRBJ2-3|TRBV20-1
CSAPGSDTQYF
TGCAGTGCCCCAGGATCAGATACGCAGTATTTT
>-|-|TRBJ1-1|TRBV19
CASRTVNTEAFF
TGTGCCAGTCGGACGGTGAACACTGAAGCTTTCTTT
>-|-|TRBJ2-7|TRBV19
CASSPRGYHEQYF
TGTGCCAGTAGTCCCCGGGGGTACCACGAGCAGTACTTC
>-|TRBD1|TRBJ2-7|TRBV7-3
CASSSEQGHEQYF
TGTGCCAGCAGTTCCGAACAGGGGCACGAGCAGTACTTC
>-|-|TRBJ2-7|TRBV18
CASSPRTSYEQYF
TGTGCCAGCTCACCAAGGACATCCTACGAGCAGTACTTC
>-|-|TRBJ2-7|TRBV7-2
CASSLSGSSYEQYF
TGTGCCAGCAGCTTGTCGGGGAGCTCCTACGAGCAGTACTTC
>-|-|TRBJ2-7|TRBV25-1
CASSESAGQGFFYEQYF
TGTGCCAGCAGTGAATCCGCGGGGCAGGGGTTTTTTTACGAGCAGTACTTC
>-|TRBD1|TRBJ1-6|TRBV7-9
CASSQPGTGRSPLHF
TGTGCCAGCAGCCAACCTGGGACAGGGCGGTCACCCCTCCACTTT
>-|-|TRBJ1-2|TRBV24-1
CATSEGSYGYTF
TGTGCCACCAGTGAGGGAAGCTATGGCTACACCTTC
>-|TRBD1|TRBJ1-1|TRBV10-2
CASSGQGNTEAFF
TGCGCCAGCAGCGGACAGGGGAACACTGAAGCTTTCTTT
>-|-|TRBJ1-1|TRBV18
CASSPTLNTEAFF
TGTGCCAGCTCTCCGACATTGAACACTGAAGCTTTCTTT
>-|-|TRBJ1-4|TRBV25-1
CASSDLGNEKLFF
TGTGCCAGCAGTGATCTGGGAAATGAAAAACTGTTTTTT
>-|-|TRBJ2-2|TRBV5-1
CASSFSGGGLTGELFF
TGCGCCAGCAGCTTCTCAGGAGGAGGGTTGACCGGGGAGCTGTTTTTT
>-|-|TRBJ2-5|TRBV18
CASSQPLGPIERETQYF
TGTGCCAGCTCACAACCACTGGGGCCCATAGAGCGAGAGACCCAGTACTTC
>-|-|TRBJ1-6|TRBV10-1
CASSELKRFNSPLHF
TGCGCCAGCAGTGAGTTGAAGAGATTTAATTCACCCCTCCACTTT
>-|-|TRBJ1-5|TRBV6-5
CASSQTGEGPQHF
TGTGCCAGCAGTCAGACAGGTGAAGGGCCCCAGCATTTT
>-|-|TRBJ2-3|TRBV3-1/TRBV3-2
CASSKVGTDTQYF
TGTGCCAGCAGTAAAGTGGGGACAGATACGCAGTATTTT
>few|-|TRBJ1-3|TRBV30
CAWSPPGVRSGNTIYF
TGTGCCTGGAGCCCACCGGGGGTCCGCTCTGGAAACACCATATATTTT
>-|-|TRBJ1-6|TRBV5-4
CASSLALGGDSPLHF
TGTGCCAGCAGCTTGGCATTGGGAGGGGATTCACCCCTCCACTTT
>medium-sized|-|TRBJ2-3|TRBV6-4
CASSDGGATDTQYF
TGTGCCAGCAGTGACGGGGGGGCCACAGATACGCAGTATTTT
>-|-|TRBJ1-5|TRBV6-5
CASTPGGGGNQPQHF
TGTGCCAGCACCCCAGGCGGGGGCGGCAATCAGCCCCAGCATTTT
>-|-|TRBJ1-3|TRBV29-1
CSVVQGSGNTIYF
TGCAGCGTTGTACAGGGCTCTGGAAACACCATATATTTT
>-|-|TRBJ1-6|TRBV6-5
CASKSMGIAPLHF
TGTGCCAGCAAGAGCATGGGAATCGCACCCCTCCACTTT
>-|TRBD1|TRBJ1-2|TRBV24-1
CATSDTGTGQYGYTF
TGTGCCACCAGTGATACTGGGACAGGACAATATGGCTACACCTTC
>few|-|TRBJ2-3|TRBV20-1
CSAKVADTQYF
TGCAGTGCTAAGGTGGCAGATACGCAGTATTTT